The rows below give T cell receptor beta chains drawn from one sample of a study of blood T cell repertoires in COVID-19. The assay was immunoSEQ multiplex PCR, and TCRdb's table has in-frame clones only and misses some. The table records approximately 190,000 clones, about 80% of them present only once. Sequenced sample: peripheral blood. The receptor set was obtained from a human donor with acute or convalescent COVID-19. The donor label of this sample is uncertain. Each CDR3 is given with its conserved first and last residue. The D gene is left open where the match is weak. Clone size is shown for a subset of rows, as once, few, many or a class of expanded clone.

CDR3nt: TGCGCCAGCAGCTCGGGGACTAGCGGGAGTCGTGAGCAGTTCTTC; CDR3aa: CASSSGTSGSREQFF; abundance: once; d_gene: TRBD2; v_gene: TRBV5-1; j_gene: TRBJ2-1; len: 15
CDR3nt: TGTGCCTGGAGTGTACGGGCGGGAGTTCAAGATACGCAGTATTTT; CDR3aa: CAWSVRAGVQDTQYF; abundance: NA; d_gene: TRBD2; v_gene: TRBV30; j_gene: TRBJ2-3; len: 15
CDR3nt: TGTGCCAGCAGCCCTTCGGAGGAACTCGAGCAGTACTTC; CDR3aa: CASSPSEELEQYF; abundance: NA; d_gene: NA; v_gene: TRBV3-1/TRBV3-2; j_gene: TRBJ2-7; len: 13
CDR3nt: TGCAGCGTGGGACAGGGGTTCAATCAGCCCCAGCATTTT; CDR3aa: CSVGQGFNQPQHF; abundance: NA; d_gene: TRBD1; v_gene: TRBV29-1; j_gene: TRBJ1-5; len: 13
CDR3nt: TGTGCCAGTAGTACCAAGATGGGGGGAAGTGGAGCTTTCTTT; CDR3aa: CASSTKMGGSGAFF; abundance: NA; d_gene: NA; v_gene: TRBV19; j_gene: TRBJ1-1; len: 14
CDR3nt: TGTGCCAGCAGCTCGGGGGGCGCGTCTGGGGCCAACGTCCTGACTTTC; CDR3aa: CASSSGGASGANVLTF; abundance: NA; d_gene: NA; v_gene: TRBV13; j_gene: TRBJ2-6; len: 16
CDR3nt: TGTGCCAGCAGCCTTAGCGGGAGTTCCTACGAGCAGTACTTC; CDR3aa: CASSLSGSSYEQYF; abundance: NA; d_gene: TRBD2; v_gene: TRBV5-5; j_gene: TRBJ2-7; len: 14
CDR3nt: TGTGCCAGCAGCAAAGCTCTAGCGGGAACCCGCTCTGGGGCCAACGTCCTGACTTTC; CDR3aa: CASSKALAGTRSGANVLTF; abundance: once; d_gene: NA; v_gene: TRBV21-1; j_gene: TRBJ2-6; len: 19
CDR3nt: TGCAGCGCCGGGATTCACGGTACCGGTGGCTACACCTTC; CDR3aa: CSAGIHGTGGYTF; abundance: NA; d_gene: NA; v_gene: TRBV29-1; j_gene: TRBJ1-2; len: 13
CDR3nt: TGTGCCTGGAGTGTACTAGCGGGACAGACCCAGTACTTC; CDR3aa: CAWSVLAGQTQYF; abundance: NA; d_gene: TRBD2; v_gene: TRBV30; j_gene: TRBJ2-5; len: 13
CDR3nt: TGTGCCAGCAGTCCTGGTGGGTCCAGGGGGGTTACGCAGTATTTT; CDR3aa: CASSPGGSRGVTQYF; abundance: NA; d_gene: NA; v_gene: TRBV28; j_gene: TRBJ2-3; len: 15
CDR3nt: TGTGCCAGCAGCCAAGATCCCGGACACTCCTACGAGCAGTACTTC; CDR3aa: CASSQDPGHSYEQYF; abundance: NA; d_gene: NA; v_gene: TRBV14; j_gene: TRBJ2-7; len: 15
CDR3nt: TGTGCCATCAGTGAGGCGAACACAGGGCTGGGCTACACCTTC; CDR3aa: CAISEANTGLGYTF; abundance: NA; d_gene: NA; v_gene: TRBV10-3; j_gene: TRBJ1-2; len: 14